These 3 T cell receptor beta chains originate from one sample sequenced in a study of STAT5B mutations in CD4+ large granular lymphocyte leukemia. The assay was immunoSEQ multiplex PCR, and TCRdb's table has in-frame clones only and misses some. The profile shows 24,000 or so clones, around three quarters of them singletons. Source material: CD4+ T cells from blood buffy coats. These receptors came from a human donor in good health.

The rearrangement links TRBV19 to TRBJ1-1, with TRBD1 as a possible D gene (5 bases). Trimming took off 6 bases at V and 5 bases at J, with 16 bases between the two ends. CDR1 is LNHDA and CDR2 is SQIVND in the germline V gene (reference sequence). The CDR3 covers 14 residues. The chain's CDR3 is CASSDGGTQTEAFF. CDR3 nucleotides: TGTGCCAGTAGCGACGGGGGAACCCAAACTGAAGCTTTCTTT.

The V gene is TRBV18, the J gene TRBJ1-1; the D is unclear. The CDR3 extends over 13 amino acids. The V and J ends lost 2 bases and 5 bases respectively, with 9 bases between them. Germline assignment: CDR1 KGHSH and CDR2 LQKENI. CDR3 bases: TGTGCCAGCTCACCATCAAGCGGGACTGAAGCTTTCTTT. Translated: CASSPSSGTEAFF. The full variable domain, completed using reference TRBV18 and TRBJ1-1, is NAGVMQNPRHLVRRRGQEARLRCSPMKGHSHVYWYRQLPEEGLKFMVYLQKENIIDESGMPKERFSAEFPKEGPSILRIQQVVRGDSAAYFCASSPSSGTEAFFGQGTRLTVV.

The rearrangement links TRBV27 to TRBJ1-1; maybe TRBD1 (5 bases). The CDR3 consists of 21 residues. Between the trimmed V and J ends, which lost 3 bases and 0 bases, there was a span of 29 bases. In germline, CDR1 is MNHEY, CDR2 SMNVEV (reference sequence). The CDR3 DNA reads as TGTGCCAGCAGTTTGGACCGAACCTATGGGGACTTCAGAGAGATGAACACTGAAGCTTTCTTT. It encodes CASSLDRTYGDFREMNTEAFF.